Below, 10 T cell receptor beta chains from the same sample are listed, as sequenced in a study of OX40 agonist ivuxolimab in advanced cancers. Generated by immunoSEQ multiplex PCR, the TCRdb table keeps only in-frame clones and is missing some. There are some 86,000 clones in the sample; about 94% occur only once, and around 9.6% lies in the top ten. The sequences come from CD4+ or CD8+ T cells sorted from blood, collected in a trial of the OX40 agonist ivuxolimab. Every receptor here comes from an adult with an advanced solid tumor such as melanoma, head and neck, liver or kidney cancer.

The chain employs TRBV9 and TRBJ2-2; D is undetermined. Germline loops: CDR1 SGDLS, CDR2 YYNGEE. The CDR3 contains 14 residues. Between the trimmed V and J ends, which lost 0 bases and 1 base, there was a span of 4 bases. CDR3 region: CASSVVLNTGELFF. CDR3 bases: TGTGCCAGCAGCGTAGTACTGAACACCGGGGAGCTGTTTTTT.

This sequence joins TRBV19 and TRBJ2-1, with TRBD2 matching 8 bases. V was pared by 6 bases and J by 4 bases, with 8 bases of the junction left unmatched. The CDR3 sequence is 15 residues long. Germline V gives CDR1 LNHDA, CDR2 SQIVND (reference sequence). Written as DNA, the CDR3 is TGTGCCAGTAGCTGGGGTACTAGCGGATACAATGAGCAGTTCTTC. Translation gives CASSWGTSGYNEQFF.

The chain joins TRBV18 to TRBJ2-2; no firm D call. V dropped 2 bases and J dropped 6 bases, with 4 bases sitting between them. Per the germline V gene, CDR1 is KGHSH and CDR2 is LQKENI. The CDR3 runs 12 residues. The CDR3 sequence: CASSPGSGELFF. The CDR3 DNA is TGTGCCAGCTCACCAGGGTCCGGGGAGCTGTTTTTT. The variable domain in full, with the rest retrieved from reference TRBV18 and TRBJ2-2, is NAGVMQNPRHLVRRRGQEARLRCSPMKGHSHVYWYRQLPEEGLKFMVYLQKENIIDESGMPKERFSAEFPKEGPSILRIQQVVRGDSAAYFCASSPGSGELFFGEGSRLTVL.

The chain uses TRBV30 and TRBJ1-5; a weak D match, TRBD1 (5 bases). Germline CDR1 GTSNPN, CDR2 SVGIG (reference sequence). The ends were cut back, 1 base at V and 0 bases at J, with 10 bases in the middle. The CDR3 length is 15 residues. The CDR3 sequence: CAWSGPGISNQPQHF. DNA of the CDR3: TGTGCCTGGAGTGGCCCAGGGATTAGCAATCAGCCCCAGCATTTT.

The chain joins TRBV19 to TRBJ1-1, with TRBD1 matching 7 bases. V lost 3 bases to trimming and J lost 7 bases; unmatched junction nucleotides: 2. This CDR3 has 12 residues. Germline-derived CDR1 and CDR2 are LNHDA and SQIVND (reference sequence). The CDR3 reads CASSIGTVEAFF. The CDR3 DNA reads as TGTGCCAGTAGTATTGGGACAGTTGAAGCTTTCTTT.

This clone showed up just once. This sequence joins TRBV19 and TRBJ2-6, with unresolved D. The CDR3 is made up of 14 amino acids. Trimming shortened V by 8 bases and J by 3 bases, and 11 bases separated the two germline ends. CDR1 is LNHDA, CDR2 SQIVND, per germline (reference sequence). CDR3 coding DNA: TGTGCCAGTGGCCCGGCGTATGGGGCCAACGTCCTGACTTTC. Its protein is CASGPAYGANVLTF.

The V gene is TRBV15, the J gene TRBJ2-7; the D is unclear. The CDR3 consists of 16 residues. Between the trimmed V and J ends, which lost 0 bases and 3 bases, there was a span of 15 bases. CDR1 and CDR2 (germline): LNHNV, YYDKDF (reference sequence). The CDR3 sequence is CATSRDPPPEIYEQYF. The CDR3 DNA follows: TGTGCCACCAGCAGAGATCCCCCCCCAGAGATCTACGAGCAGTACTTC.

The CDR3 coding sequence is TGTGCCAGCAGCGGGACGGATCCCTACGAGCAGTACTTC. Amino acids: CASSGTDPYEQYF. The rearrangement links TRBV7-9 to TRBJ2-7, with D perhaps matching TRBD1 or TRBD2 (5 bases each). Between the trimmed V and J ends, which lost 5 bases and 2 bases, there was a span of 10 bases. The V gene's germline CDR1 is SEHNR and CDR2 FQNEAQ (reference sequence). The CDR3 sequence is 13 residues long. The variable domain in full, with the rest retrieved from reference TRBV7-9 and TRBJ2-7, is DTGVSQNPRHKITKRGQNVTFRCDPISEHNRLYWYRQTLGQGPEFLTYFQNEAQLEKSRLLSDRFSAERPKGSFSTLEIQRTEQGDSAMYLCASSGTDPYEQYFGPGTRLTVT.

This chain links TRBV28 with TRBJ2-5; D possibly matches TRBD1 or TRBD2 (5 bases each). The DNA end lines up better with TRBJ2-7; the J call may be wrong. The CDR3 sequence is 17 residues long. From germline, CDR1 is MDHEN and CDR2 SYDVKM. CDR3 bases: TGTGCCAGCAGGGGACGGCCAGGAGCGGAGCCAGGCTACGAGCAGTACTTC. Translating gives CASRGRPGAEPGYEQYF.

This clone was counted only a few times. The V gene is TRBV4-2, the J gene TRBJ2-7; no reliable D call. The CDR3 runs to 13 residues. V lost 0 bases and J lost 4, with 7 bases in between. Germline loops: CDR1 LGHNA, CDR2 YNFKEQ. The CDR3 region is CASSQELGYEQYF. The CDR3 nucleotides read TGTGCCAGCAGCCAAGAGCTTGGTTACGAGCAGTACTTC.